This TCR beta chain is from a study of T cells in Graves' hyperthyroidism and ophthalmopathy (dated by TCRdb to the late 2010s). With regard to the full study: Peripheral blood samples were taken at initial diagnosis, before any treatment was given. After blood sampling, hyperthyroidism patients were treated with methimazole at a starting dose of 30 mg daily, and ophthalmopathy patients were treated with high-dose intravenous methylprednisolone. The study also compared thyroid tissue and blood T-cell repertoires from several Graves' hyperthyroidism patients. To identify TCR V-J signatures that set the groups apart, the researchers used a discovery cohort of 90 to 100 patients, made up of under 50 with Graves' ophthalmopathy and about 60 with stable Graves' hyperthyroidism. For training and testing, the 95 to 100 patients in the discovery cohort were randomly divided in a 7:3 ratio. The paper reports TCR Vbeta CDR3 sequencing of over 120 peripheral blood samples: some 44 ophthalmopathy, under 85 hyperthyroidism and around 17 progressor patients. Prospective prediction of ophthalmopathy was tested in an independent validation cohort of approximately 19 hyperthyroidism patients and around 16 patients who later progressed to ophthalmopathy. Paper-wide results and their limitations: In validation, the model predicted progression to ophthalmopathy with around 71% sensitivity and 72% to 85% specificity, a median of about six months before onset. Sample size was not statistically predetermined, and blinding of investigators to group allocation was not performed. Most expanded thyroid clonotypes (frequency above 0.001) were also detected in blood, suggesting blood repertoires may reflect thyroid immune responses. A 13 V-J signature model separated ophthalmopathy from stable hyperthyroidism, with about 88% sensitivity and 81.08% specificity in cross-validation and 80%/75% in testing.

The TCR beta CDR3 regions were amplified from the RNA transcripts. The first round of RT-PCR for the TCR CDR3 was performed with the HTBI primer set and the Qiagen OneStep RT-PCR kit. A second multiplex PCR round built the libraries, followed by size selection and purification. Sequencing of the libraries was done on an Illumina HiSeq2000 using paired-end 100 bp reads. Concerning the study's data processing: SOAPnuke was used to process the raw data, with reads discarded if the reads contained adapters or uncalled bases, had a mean Phred below 15, or lacked an exact constant-primer or identifier match. COPE v1.2.5 was used to merge the high-quality paired reads, and each unique nucleotide sequence was defined as a clonotype. Clonotypes were aligned to IMGT TRBV, TRBD and TRBJ reference segments using MiTCR v1.1. Only V-J combinations with frequency above 0.0001, covering roughly 99% of repertoires, were analysed. The TCS score was defined as F50 (clonal expansion) divided by E x V (chaos), with BLOSUM62-based TCRdist calculated between CDR3 peptides within each V-J. Welch's t-statistics and random forest reduced fewer than 550 V-J features to 10 to 15, which were used in a naive Bayes classifier (R e1071). The public reads were quality trimmed at Q25 with fastp and then assembled into clones with MiXCR by TCRdb, keeping productive beta chains. Rows merge per CDR3 protein into single entries with the most common DNA and genes. These V and J calls derive from TCRdb rather than the authors' analysis. The sample table lists about 100,000 distinct CDR3 sequences, roughly 15% of them with a count of one. The ten top clones hold less than 50% of the sample.

Stable Graves' hyperthyroidism was defined as no progression to ophthalmopathy during 18 months of follow-up. Hyperthyroidism patients were aged 18 to 65 years and newly diagnosed, with disease duration of less than 2 months. Any patient with an uncontrolled infection, another autoimmune disease, pregnancy or lactation was excluded. Diagnoses were based on clinical symptoms, serum thyroxine and TRAb, thyroid ultrasound and orbital computed tomography. Ficoll-Paque density gradient centrifugation was used to isolate PBMCs from about 10 ml of fresh peripheral blood. Total RNA was extracted with Trizol reagent, and quality was checked on an Agilent 2100 Bioanalyzer. This clonotype was counted at least ten times. Its antigen is still unknown. Within one base of it there is no much larger clone, and no base qualities were kept. Material: blood. This receptor was obtained from a woman aged 45-65 years with Graves' hyperthyroidism.

The CDR3 reads as follows: CSVVGLATYNEQFF. The base sequence is TGCAGCGTGGTGGGACTAGCGACCTACAATGAGCAGTTCTTC. Recombination linked TRBV29-1 to TRBJ2-1, with TRBD2 identical over 10 junction bases. Clipping removes 6 bases from V and 2 bases from J, with 4 as the unmatched junction base count. There are 14 amino acids in the CDR3, from cysteine to phenylalanine inclusive. Kept here is only the CDR3 DNA, which spans 42 bases and is read in frame from base 1. Taken from the germline V gene, the CDR1 and CDR2 loops are SQVTM and ANQGSEA.